The next 26 T cell receptor beta chains were all read from a single sample in a study of blood T cell repertoires in COVID-19. Generated by immunoSEQ multiplex PCR, the TCRdb table keeps only in-frame clones and is missing some. The sample has fewer than 300,000 clones; 88% are singletons. Material: peripheral blood. The receptors shown here come from a woman aged 40 to 49 who had recovered from COVID-19.

This clone was picked up one time. The CDR3 reads CASSQDTGDGYEQYV. In DNA form, the CDR3 reads TGTGCCAGCAGCCAAGATACAGGGGATGGGTACGAGCAGTACGTC. V usage is TRBV3-1 (or the pseudogene TRBV3-2) and J usage is TRBJ2-7; 7 bases match TRBD1. CDR1 and CDR2 (germline): LGHDT, YNNKEL (reference sequence). Germline trimming cut 0 bases from V and 4 bases from J; bases unmatched to any gene: 6. CDR3 size: 15 residues.

V is TRBV24-1 and J is TRBJ2-3; possible D gene TRBD2, 7 bases. This CDR3 contains 14 residues. Germline V gene sequence: CDR1 KGHDR, CDR2 SFDVKD. V lost 9 bases, J lost 5 bases, and 17 bases lay in between. Here the CDR3 reads CATGTGGGIDTQYF. The DNA of the CDR3 is TGTGCCACCGGTACGGGGGGCGGTATAGATACGCAGTATTTT.

This chain connects TRBV5-6 to TRBJ1-2; weak D call: TRBD1 (6 bases). V shed 4 bases and J shed 4 bases, with 11 bases lying between them. CDR1 SGHDT and CDR2 YYEEEE come from the germline V gene. This CDR3 spans 13 amino acids. DNA of the CDR3: TGTGCCAGCAGCCAAGACAGGATCTATGGCTACACCTTC. Protein sequence: CASSQDRIYGYTF.

The genes are TRBV11-2 and TRBJ2-5; TRBD2 is a possible D gene (6 bases). CDR3 length: 14 residues. In germline, CDR1 is SGHAT, CDR2 FQNNGV. Deletions cut 3 bases from V and 5 bases from J, with 13 bases between. The CDR3 reads CASSFGGSLETQYF. CDR3 bases: TGTGCCAGCAGCTTCGGGGGTAGCCTTGAGACCCAGTACTTC. Looking up the rest from reference TRBV11-2 and TRBJ2-5 gives the full variable domain: EAGVAQSPRYKIIEKRQSVAFWCNPISGHATLYWYQQILGQGPKLLIQFQNNGVVDDSQLPKDRFSAERLKGVDSTLKIQPAKLEDSAVYLCASSFGGSLETQYFGPGTRLLVL.

The rearrangement links TRBV6-2 or TRBV6-3 to TRBJ2-2; D tentatively fits TRBD1 or TRBD2 (6 bases each). V was trimmed by 6 bases and J by 3 bases, leaving 11 bases between them. Germline CDR1 reads MNHEY; CDR2 reads SVGEGT. The CDR3 is 14 amino acids. The CDR3 reads CASSGGGHTGELFF. Written as DNA, the CDR3 is TGTGCCAGCAGCGGGGGCGGGCACACCGGGGAGCTGTTTTTT.

This chain connects TRBV19 to TRBJ1-1; the D gene is possibly TRBD1 (5 bases). The V gene lost 2 bases and the J gene lost 0 bases, with 13 bases spanning the gap. This CDR3 is 16 amino acids long. Germline lookup yields CDR1 LNHDA and CDR2 SQIVND (reference sequence). The CDR3: CASSIPRGGMNTEAFF. The CDR3, as DNA: TGTGCCAGTAGTATACCCCGGGGGGGGATGAACACTGAAGCTTTCTTT.

Notes on this clone: The same CDR3 is also encoded by other DNA sequences in this sample. The rearrangement links TRBV30 to TRBJ1-3; no definite D call. The CDR3 contains 12 residues. Germline values: CDR1 GTSNPN, CDR2 SVGIG (reference sequence). The germline V and J ends were trimmed by 0 bases and 3 bases, with 3 bases remaining between them. The CDR3 bases are TGTGCCTGGAGTGTACTTGGAAACACCATATATTTT. This gives the protein CAWSVLGNTIYF.

J is TRBJ2-7 and V is TRBV27, with a possible D match to TRBD2 (6 bases). Germline CDR1 MNHEY, CDR2 SMNVEV (reference sequence). The CDR3 extends over 15 amino acids. Trimming took 3 bases from V and 0 from J, leaving 12 bases between them. The CDR3 DNA sequence: TGTGCCAGCAGTTTGATGGGACTCGACTCCTACGAGCAGTACGTC. Protein sequence: CASSLMGLDSYEQYV.

The genes are TRBV5-1 and TRBJ1-6; 12 bases map to TRBD1. J lost 7 bases, V lost 1 base, and 21 bases had no gene match. CDR1 is SGHRS, CDR2 YFSETQ, per germline. CDR3 length: 22 residues. The CDR3 region is CASSLTPSPTGTGGFGNSPLHF. DNA for the CDR3: TGCGCCAGCAGCTTGACCCCAAGCCCAACCGGGACAGGGGGCTTCGGGAATTCACCCCTCCACTTT.

The J gene is TRBJ1-1, the V gene TRBV7-9, with 12 positions matching TRBD1. The CDR3 runs to 14 residues. V shed 5 bases and J 8 bases; nucleotides not matched to a gene: 6. The V gene's germline CDR1 is SEHNR and CDR2 FQNEAQ (reference sequence). The chain's CDR3 is CASSERGQGAEAFF. CDR3 bases: TGTGCCAGCAGCGAGAGGGGACAGGGGGCAGAAGCTTTCTTT.

V gene TRBV4-3 combines with J gene TRBJ2-7, with 7 bases lining up with TRBD2. Losses at the gene ends were 0 bases for V and 2 bases for J; bases not matched to a gene: 10. Germline V gene lookup returns CDR1 LGHNA and CDR2 YSLEER. The CDR3 length is 17 residues. Here the CDR3 reads CASSQEGPLGGTYEQYF. The CDR3 bases are TGCGCCAGCAGCCAAGAGGGGCCCCTCGGGGGGACCTACGAGCAGTACTTC.

This rearrangement joins TRBV10-3 to TRBJ1-1; the D gene is possibly TRBD1 (5 bases). This CDR3 has 12 residues. The V gene lost 10 bases and the J gene lost 3 bases, with 12 bases spanning the gap. The germline CDR1 and CDR2 sequences are ENHRY and SYGVKD. Written as DNA, the CDR3 is TGTGCCACCCGACAGAGTGACACTGAAGCTTTCTTT. It encodes CATRQSDTEAFF.

The chain is built from TRBV6-5 and TRBJ2-5; D gene unclear. There are 11 residues in the CDR3. The V gene's germline CDR1 is MNHEY and CDR2 SVGAGI. V was pared by 10 bases and J by 5 bases, with 11 bases between. The CDR3 protein is CATAAYETQYF. The CDR3 DNA reads as TGTGCCACCGCTGCCTATGAGACCCAGTACTTC.

In DNA form, the CDR3 reads TGTGCCAGCTCACCCCCCGGGACACCACCCCCGGACACTGAAGCTTTCTTT. Its protein is CASSPPGTPPPDTEAFF. The rearrangement joins TRBV18 to TRBJ1-1; D is perhaps TRBD1 (6 bases). Germline V gives CDR1 KGHSH, CDR2 LQKENI. This CDR3 contains 17 residues. V shed 3 bases and J shed 3 bases, with 20 bases lying between them.

The table lists this clone with a count of one. The chain carries TRBV5-6 and TRBJ2-2; possible D gene TRBD1, 6 bases. Germline lookup yields CDR1 SGHDT and CDR2 YYEEEE. Trimming cost V 0 bases and J 1 base, with 10 bases left between them. CDR3 length: 16 residues. The CDR3 sequence: CASSLVYRVNTGELFF. CDR3 DNA: TGTGCCAGCAGCTTGGTTTACAGGGTGAACACCGGGGAGCTGTTTTTT.

The CDR3 sequence: CASAPDAPGGTEAFF. The CDR3 nucleotides read TGTGCCAGCGCCCCGGACGCCCCGGGGGGCACTGAAGCTTTCTTT. This sequence joins TRBV27 and TRBJ1-1; possibly TRBD1 for D (5 bases). The length of the CDR3 is 15 residues. CDR1 is MNHEY, CDR2 SMNVEV, per germline (reference sequence). The V end was cut by 8 bases, the J end by 4 bases, with 20 bases between.

This sequence joins TRBV19 and TRBJ2-3; 7 nucleotides align to TRBD1. The CDR3 is made up of 14 amino acids. Germline V lookup: CDR1 LNHDA, CDR2 SQIVND (reference sequence). V was pared by 3 bases and J by 1 base, with 1 base of the junction left unmatched. This CDR3 is CASSIGQGTDTQYF. CDR3 DNA: TGTGCCAGTAGTATCGGACAGGGCACAGATACGCAGTATTTT. The variable domain in full, completed from reference TRBV19 and TRBJ2-3, reads DGGITQSPKYLFRKEGQNVTLSCEQNLNHDAMYWYRQDPGQGLRLIYYSQIVNDFQKGDIAEGYSVSREKKESFPLTVTSAQKNPTAFYLCASSIGQGTDTQYFGPGTRLTVL.

The chain is built from TRBV3-1 (or the pseudogene TRBV3-2) and TRBJ2-7; 13 nucleotides agree with TRBD2. V dropped 1 base and J dropped 3; count of bases not matched to a gene: 0. This CDR3 contains 15 residues. Germline CDR1 and CDR2: LGHDT and YNNKEL (reference sequence). CDR3 nucleotide sequence: TGTGCCAGCAGCCAAGGGACTAGCGGGAGCTACGAGCAGTACTTC. It is translated as CASSQGTSGSYEQYF.

This clone was found a few times. The chain joins TRBV7-3 to TRBJ1-2; D gene unclear. The CDR3 totals 14 residues. With 6 bases removed from V and 7 bases from J, the gap between germline ends came to 18 bases. Germline CDR1 SGHTA, CDR2 FQGTGA. CDR3 protein: CASRIERGVGGYTF. The CDR3 coding sequence is TGTGCCAGCAGAATAGAACGGGGAGTGGGTGGCTACACCTTC. Combining the CDR3 with reference TRBV7-3 and TRBJ1-2 gives the whole variable domain GAGVSQTPSNKVTEKGKYVELRCDPISGHTALYWYRQSLGQGPEFLIYFQGTGAADDSGLPNDRFFAVRPEGSVSTLKIQRTERGDSAVYLCASRIERGVGGYTFGSGTRLTVV.

This chain uses TRBV5-6 with TRBJ2-3; 9 nucleotides line up with TRBD2. This CDR3 has 15 amino acids. V lost 7 bases, J lost 2 bases, and 8 bases stayed unmatched. Germline V gives CDR1 SGHDT, CDR2 YYEEEE. The CDR3 DNA sequence: TGTGCCAGCGGTACTAGCGGGCCGTACACAGATACGCAGTATTTT. Residues: CASGTSGPYTDTQYF.

Worth noting for this clone: The sample holds other DNA sequences that translate to the same CDR3. The chain has TRBV19 and TRBJ1-1; 7 positions agree with TRBD1. This CDR3 spans 14 amino acids. Trimming cost V 6 bases and J 0 bases; bases outside gene matches: 4. Germline CDR1 reads LNHDA; CDR2 reads SQIVND (reference sequence). CDR3 sequence: CASSRDRVNTEAFF. CDR3 nucleotides: TGTGCCAGTAGCCGGGACAGAGTGAACACTGAAGCTTTCTTT.

The rearrangement joins TRBV27 to TRBJ1-4; 8 bases line up with TRBD1. V gave up 0 bases and J gave up 2 bases; unmatched junction bases: 5. The CDR3 covers 17 residues. Germline values: CDR1 MNHEY, CDR2 SMNVEV (reference sequence). The DNA for the CDR3 is TGTGCCAGCAGTTTATCCCAGACAGGGGCGACTAATGAAAAACTGTTTTTT. Translation gives CASSLSQTGATNEKLFF.

The chain employs TRBV6-6 and TRBJ2-7, with TRBD2 matching 8 bases. CDR1 and CDR2 from the germline V gene are MNHNY and SVGAGI (reference sequence). CDR3 length equals 14 residues. The V gene end was trimmed by 6 bases and the J gene end by 2 bases; junction bases not matched to a gene: 6. The CDR3 DNA sequence: TGTGCCAGCAGGCAAACTAGCGGCCCCTACGAGCAGTACGTC. Protein: CASRQTSGPYEQYV.

The chain uses TRBV30 and TRBJ2-1, with D maybe TRBD2 (5 bases). This CDR3 is built from 12 residues. The V end lost 0 bases, the J end lost 10 bases, and 10 bases lay between the germline ends. Germline V lookup: CDR1 GTSNPN, CDR2 SVGIG (reference sequence). The CDR3 nucleotides read TGTGCCTGGAGTGTAGCGGTAGCGGAGCAGTTCTTC. Its translation: CAWSVAVAEQFF. The variable domain in full, with the rest retrieved from reference TRBV30 and TRBJ2-1, is SQTIHQWPATLVQPVGSPLSLECTVEGTSNPNLYWYRQAAGRGLQLLFYSVGIGQISSEVPQNLSASRPQDRQFILSSKKLLLSDSGFYLCAWSVAVAEQFFGPGTRLTVL.

This clone was found once. The rearrangement joins TRBV30 to TRBJ1-2; no reliable D call. Trimming took off 2 bases at V and 4 bases at J, with 11 bases between the two ends. Germline V lookup: CDR1 GTSNPN, CDR2 SVGIG (reference sequence). CDR3 length equals 13 residues. The CDR3 here is CAWSPQSGYGYTF. CDR3 DNA sequence: TGTGCCTGGAGTCCCCAGTCAGGCTATGGCTACACCTTC.

This sequence joins TRBV7-2 and TRBJ2-1; D remains unclear. Trimming removed 6 bases at V and 0 bases at J, with 12 bases between. Germline V lookup: CDR1 SGHTA, CDR2 FQGNSA. CDR3 length equals 15 residues. The chain's CDR3 is CASRPTASSYNEQFF. The DNA of the CDR3 is TGTGCCAGCAGACCCACCGCGTCCTCCTACAATGAGCAGTTCTTC.